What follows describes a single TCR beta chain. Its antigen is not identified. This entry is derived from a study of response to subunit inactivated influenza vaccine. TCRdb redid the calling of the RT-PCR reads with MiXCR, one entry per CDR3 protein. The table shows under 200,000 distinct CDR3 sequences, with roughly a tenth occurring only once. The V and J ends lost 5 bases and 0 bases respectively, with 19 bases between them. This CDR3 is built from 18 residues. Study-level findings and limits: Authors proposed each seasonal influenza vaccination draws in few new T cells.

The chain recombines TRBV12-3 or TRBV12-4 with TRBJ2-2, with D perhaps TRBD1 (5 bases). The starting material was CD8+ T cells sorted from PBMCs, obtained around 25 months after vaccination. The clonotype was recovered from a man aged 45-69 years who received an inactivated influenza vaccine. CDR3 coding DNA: TGTGCCAGCAGTATAAACCCTTCTTGGGGCGCGAACACCGGGGAGCTGTTTTTT. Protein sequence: CASSINPSWGANTGELFF.